This T cell receptor (beta chain) comes out of a study of tumor-infiltrating lymphocytes in primary liver carcinoma. Study in general: The patients, men and women alike, were aged 30 to 69 years. Tumors were stage T1-T3 N0M0, roughly 4 to 10 cm across.

The CDR3 extends over 12 amino acids. Germline CDR1 reads SQVTM; CDR2 reads ANQGSEA. V lost 3 bases and J lost 0, with 0 bases in between. Overall study findings and caveats: Among the pair types, tumor region pairs showed more overlap than tumor-adjacent and tumor-blood pairs.

Bulk tissue was left unsorted, and RNA and DNA were co-extracted from 20-30 mg of it. This clonotype was counted ten times or more. Its antigen is currently unknown. Because it lacks the conserved phenylalanine or tryptophan at the end, this CDR3 is likely a read error. The template, 500 ng total RNA, yielded TCR beta cDNA made with a constant-region primer. ARM-PCR was slightly modified, and three nested multiplex PCR rounds with it gave rise to the TCR beta libraries. Amplification in the first two PCR rounds was performed using TRBV1-TRBV30 forward primers and a C-beta reverse primer for 9 to 11 cycles each. TCRdb fed the multiplex PCR reads into MiXCR, producing one record per CDR3 protein. The sample has 150,000 to 200,000 distinct CDR3 sequences, around four fifths seen once.

Sequenced sample: tumor tissue from primary liver carcinoma. The chain is built from TRBV29-1 and TRBJ2-6; D remains unclear. The receptor comes from a man aged 40-50 years with primary liver carcinoma and hepatitis B virus infection. In DNA form, the CDR3 reads TGCAGCGTTGACTCTGGGGCCAACGTCCTGACTTGC. Translating it yields CSVDSGANVLTC.